This TCR beta chain is from a study of control samples from healthy donors and cancer patients. This CDR3 has 15 amino acids. V lost 5 bases and J 7 bases, leaving 17 bases between the germline ends. Germline-derived CDR1 and CDR2 are SGHVS and FNYEAQ. The method was immunoSEQ multiplex PCR; TCRdb's version includes in-frame clones alone and lacks a portion of them. The data contain 130,000 or so clones, 94% of them singletons. The chain uses TRBV7-6 and TRBJ2-2, with D maybe TRBD2 (6 bases). This clonotype was obtained from a man aged 35-49 years in good health. The material sequenced was blood. The CDR3 DNA sequence: TGTGCCAGCAGCCCCCGGACGGAGGGGAGCGGGGAGCTGTTTTTT. It encodes CASSPRTEGSGELFF.